A single sample is the source of the 26 T cell receptor beta chains below, sequenced in a study of graft-versus-host responses after intestinal transplantation (TCRdb year 2021). The intended sense of this specimen's time point label: cells obtained before transplantation from donor or recipient. Library generation was performed with the immunoSEQ multiplex PCR assay. The clones in this table, taken by TCRdb from immuneACCESS, are in-frame only. Not every clone is retained; where verified, under half of the shortfall comes from an unresolved V gene, and the cause of the rest is unknown. This sample lists 65,000 to 100,000 clones; under 95% were detected once. Approximately 0.4% of the sample goes to the ten largest clones. No antigen is known for these receptors. The source material was unstimulated CD8+ T cells sorted from spleen or lymph node cells, sampled before transplant. The receptor source for this set is a human donor who was the organ donor for an intestinal transplant.

The chain carries TRBV9 and TRBJ2-7; TRBD2 matches 10 bases. Trimming cost V 1 base and J 6 bases; bases outside gene matches: 4. CDR1 is SGDLS, CDR2 YYNGEE, per germline. There are 14 residues in the CDR3. The DNA of the CDR3 is TGTGCCAGCAGCGTATGGCTAGCGGGGGCCGAGCAGTACTTC. Translation gives CASSVWLAGAEQYF.

This sequence joins TRBV2 and TRBJ2-4, with 15 bases aligning to TRBD2. The CDR3 is made up of 14 amino acids. V was clipped by 6 bases and J by 14 bases; unmatched bases: 8. From germline, CDR1 is SNHLY and CDR2 FYNNEI. CDR3 coding DNA: TGTGCCAGCAGAGGTACGGGACTAGCGGGGGGAAAGTACTTC. It specifies CASRGTGLAGGKYF.

The chain carries TRBV13 and TRBJ2-2, with D unclear. The CDR3 length is 15 residues. From germline, CDR1 is PRHDT and CDR2 FYEKMQ (reference sequence). V dropped 3 bases and J dropped 0 bases, with 8 bases sitting between them. CDR3 sequence: CASSLARTNTGELFF. CDR3 bases: TGTGCCAGCAGCTTGGCCAGAACGAACACCGGGGAGCTGTTTTTT.

This chain uses TRBV21-1 with TRBJ1-5. TRBV21-1 is marked as a pseudogene. The CDR3 covers 13 residues. The CDR3 nucleotides read TGTGCCAGCAGCAAACTCAGCAATCAGCCCCAGCATTTT. Amino acids: CASSKLSNQPQHF.

This clone appeared a single time. The V gene is TRBV30, the J gene TRBJ1-6; a weak D match, TRBD1 (5 bases). Germline V gene lookup returns CDR1 GTSNPN and CDR2 SVGIG (reference sequence). The CDR3 covers 16 residues. Trimming left V 4 bases short and J 2 bases short, with 15 bases between. The CDR3 region has the DNA TGTGCCTGGACCCCCTGGAGGGGTACCTATAATTCACCCCTCCACTTT. Translated: CAWTPWRGTYNSPLHF.

Written as DNA, the CDR3 is TGCGCCAGCAGCCAAGCTGCAGGGGCAAACACTGAAGCTTTCTTT. Its protein is CASSQAAGANTEAFF. The gene calls are TRBV4-3 and TRBJ1-1; maybe TRBD1 (6 bases). V was clipped by 1 base and J by 2 bases, with 11 bases between them. Germline V gene sequence: CDR1 LGHNA, CDR2 YSLEER. CDR3 length: 15 residues.

This clone appeared a single time. V is TRBV19 and J is TRBJ2-1; 12 bases map to TRBD2. The V and J ends lost 6 bases and 5 bases, in that order; junction bases with no gene match: 8. This CDR3 is 16 amino acids long. Germline V lookup: CDR1 LNHDA, CDR2 SQIVND (reference sequence). The CDR3 DNA reads as TGTGCCAGTAGAATCACTAGCGGGGGGCACAACAATGAGCAGTTCTTC. Amino acid sequence: CASRITSGGHNNEQFF.

The rearrangement links TRBV7-9 to TRBJ2-1; 10 positions agree with TRBD1. With 5 bases clipped from V and 8 bases from J, the junction kept 9 bases outside the gene matches. The CDR3 runs 15 residues. CDR1 is SEHNR and CDR2 is FQNEAQ in the germline V gene (reference sequence). The DNA for the CDR3 is TGTGCCAGCAGCCGCTGGAGGGACAGGGGACATGAGCAGTTCTTC. Its protein product is CASSRWRDRGHEQFF.

The V and J genes are TRBV30 and TRBJ1-3; TRBD1 is a possible D gene (5 bases). Germline V CDR1 and CDR2: GTSNPN, SVGIG (reference sequence). V lost 0 bases and J lost 4, with 7 bases in between. The CDR3 runs 13 residues. This CDR3 is CAWSVGGGNTIYF. CDR3 DNA: TGTGCCTGGAGTGTCGGGGGGGGAAACACCATATATTTT.

The V and J genes are TRBV7-3 and TRBJ2-1, with 7 bases aligning to TRBD2. The length of the CDR3 is 15 residues. Germline V CDR1 and CDR2: SGHTA, FQGTGA. With V trimmed by 6 bases and J by 4 bases, 9 bases remained unmatched. CDR3 protein: CASSRLAVTYNEQFF. The CDR3 DNA sequence: TGTGCCAGCAGTCGGCTAGCGGTTACGTACAATGAGCAGTTCTTC.

The chain joins TRBV19 to TRBJ1-4; no definite D call. The CDR3 loop spans 14 amino acids. The V end was cut by 0 bases, the J end by 4 bases, with 6 bases between. Germline V lookup: CDR1 LNHDA, CDR2 SQIVND (reference sequence). The CDR3 region is CASSIEGVNEKLFF. CDR3 in DNA: TGTGCCAGTAGTATAGAGGGCGTTAATGAAAAACTGTTTTTT.

V gene TRBV28 combines with J gene TRBJ1-1; 7 bases line up with TRBD1. The CDR3 length is 15 residues. After removal of 6 bases from V and 0 bases from J, the junction contained 7 bases not matched to a gene. Germline loops: CDR1 MDHEN, CDR2 SYDVKM. For the CDR3, the DNA is TGTGCCAGCAGCCCCCGGGACAGAATGAACACTGAAGCTTTCTTT. Its protein is CASSPRDRMNTEAFF.

The rearrangement uses TRBV9 and TRBJ2-7; 9 nucleotides line up with TRBD1. V dropped 4 bases and J dropped 4; count of bases not matched to a gene: 6. The CDR3 length is 14 residues. Looked up from germline, CDR1 is SGDLS and CDR2 is YYNGEE. CDR3 DNA: TGTGCCAGCAGCTCCCGGGACAGGGAGTACGAGCAGTACTTC. This encodes CASSSRDREYEQYF.

V gene TRBV19 combines with J gene TRBJ2-7, with a weak D call TRBD2 (5 bases). CDR3 length equals 14 residues. V lost 5 bases, J lost 2 bases, and 13 bases lay in between. Germline-derived CDR1 and CDR2 are LNHDA and SQIVND (reference sequence). The CDR3 loop reads CASSPTLGTYEQYF. CDR3 DNA: TGTGCCAGTAGTCCTACCCTCGGGACCTACGAGCAGTACTTC.

The chain links TRBV11-2 to TRBJ2-2; the D gene is possibly TRBD2 (5 bases). This CDR3 has 13 residues. V lost 1 base and J 6 bases, leaving 6 bases between the germline ends. Germline V gene sequence: CDR1 SGHAT, CDR2 FQNNGV. CDR3 amino acids: CASSLGLPGELFF. The CDR3 DNA reads as TGTGCCAGCAGCTTAGGACTACCCGGGGAGCTGTTTTTT.

J is TRBJ2-1 and V is TRBV6-5, with 7 bases matching TRBD2. V trimming: 4 bases; J trimming: 5 bases; junction bases outside the gene matches: 5. Germline CDR1 reads MNHEY; CDR2 reads SVGAGI. This CDR3 comprises 14 residues. For the CDR3, the DNA is TGTGCCAGCAGTTTAGGACTAGGTAACAATGAGCAGTTCTTC. Protein: CASSLGLGNNEQFF.

This clone was detected only once. The V call is TRBV9, the J call TRBJ2-1, with 11 bases identical to TRBD1. Trimming removed 5 bases from V and 4 bases from J; junction bases left unmatched: 14. Germline V lookup: CDR1 SGDLS, CDR2 YYNGEE. CDR3 length: 18 amino acids. In DNA form, the CDR3 reads TGTGCCAGCAGAGGAGCTAGTGGACAGGGGGCCCTTTACAATGAGCAGTTCTTC. Protein product: CASRGASGQGALYNEQFF.

The V gene is TRBV6-5, the J gene TRBJ2-3, with 8 bases lining up with TRBD2. CDR1 MNHEY and CDR2 SVGAGI come from the germline V gene. The ends lost 2 bases at V and 6 bases at J; junction bases unmatched: 7. This CDR3 has 15 residues. CDR3 sequence: CASSYTRGGLDTQYF. In nucleotides, the CDR3 is TGTGCCAGCAGTTACACTCGGGGGGGCCTGGATACGCAGTATTTT.

CDR3 nucleotides: TGTGCCAGCTCACCCTACAGGGGCACCTCCTACGAGCAGTACTTC. It codes for CASSPYRGTSYEQYF. This chain links TRBV18 with TRBJ2-7, with 7 bases lining up with TRBD1. The CDR3 length is 15 residues. Germline V CDR1 and CDR2: KGHSH, LQKENI. J was trimmed by 0 bases and V by 3 bases; bases with no gene match: 5.

J is TRBJ2-5 and V is TRBV7-8, with TRBD2 matching 7 bases. This CDR3 contains 16 residues. The V and J ends lost 0 bases and 2 bases, in that order; junction bases with no gene match: 6. The germline V gene encodes CDR1 SGHVS and CDR2 FQNEAQ. CDR3 nucleotides: TGTGCCAGCAGCTTAGCGGTGGGGGGGATGCAAGAGACCCAGTACTTC. This translates into CASSLAVGGMQETQYF. Based on the CDR3 plus reference TRBV7-8 and TRBJ2-5, the full variable domain is GAGVSQSPRYKVAKRGQDVALRCDPISGHVSLFWYQQALGQGPEFLTYFQNEAQLDKSGLPSDRFFAERPEGSVSTLKIQRTQQEDSAVYLCASSLAVGGMQETQYFGPGTRLLVL.

The chain carries TRBV29-1 and TRBJ1-1; D perhaps matches TRBD1 (5 bases). This CDR3 contains 12 residues. CDR1 and CDR2 (germline): SQVTM, ANQGSEA. V dropped 5 bases and J dropped 1 base, with 8 bases sitting between them. CDR3 residues: CSVFDRNTEAFF. The CDR3 DNA sequence: TGCAGCGTTTTCGACAGGAACACTGAAGCTTTCTTT.

V gene TRBV4-1 combines with J gene TRBJ2-7; a possible D gene is TRBD2 (5 bases). The CDR3 sequence is 15 residues long. CDR1 is MGHRA and CDR2 is YSYEKL in the germline V gene. V gave up 0 bases and J gave up 3 bases, with 12 bases separating them. The CDR3 sequence is CASSQEGGRDYEQYF. CDR3 coding DNA: TGCGCCAGCAGCCAAGAGGGTGGACGGGACTACGAGCAGTACTTC.

The V gene is TRBV5-4, the J gene TRBJ2-3; TRBD2 might be the D (6 bases). Between the trimmed V and J ends, which lost 4 bases and 5 bases, there was a span of 11 bases. CDR3 size: 13 residues. In germline, CDR1 is SGHNT, CDR2 YYREEE (reference sequence). The CDR3 coding sequence is TGTGCCAGCAGCCCCTTAGCGGAAGATACGCAGTATTTT. Its protein is CASSPLAEDTQYF.

V is TRBV7-8 and J is TRBJ1-1, with 8 nucleotides matching TRBD1. J was trimmed by 3 bases and V by 2 bases; bases with no gene match: 8. The length of the CDR3 is 16 residues. CDR1 and CDR2 from the germline V gene are SGHVS and FQNEAQ. This chain's CDR3 is CASSLSTGEKDTEAFF. In DNA form, the CDR3 reads TGTGCCAGCAGCTTATCGACAGGGGAAAAGGACACTGAAGCTTTCTTT.

This sequence joins TRBV7-2 and TRBJ2-7, with D perhaps matching TRBD2 (6 bases). Deletions cut 2 bases from V and 7 bases from J, with 12 bases between. The CDR3 covers 13 residues. Germline CDR1 and CDR2: SGHTA and FQGNSA. The CDR3 coding sequence is TGTGCCAGCAGCTTATCCCGCGGACTAGAGCAGTACTTC. Amino acids: CASSLSRGLEQYF.

The chain uses TRBV7-9 and TRBJ1-1; D unclear. Between the trimmed V and J ends, which lost 5 bases and 6 bases, there was a span of 10 bases. The germline V gene has CDR1 SEHNR and CDR2 FQNEAQ (reference sequence). This CDR3 comprises 12 residues. CDR3 DNA sequence: TGTGCCAGCAGCCCCCCATTTCCTGAAGCTTTCTTT. It specifies CASSPPFPEAFF.